This T cell receptor (beta chain) was captured by sequencing in a study of CD8 T cells in ankylosing spondylitis. Broader study findings: Seven to nine highly homologous variants made up a TCR beta motif that seemed to typify ankylosing spondylitis blood. Within matched ankylosing spondylitis synovial fluid, disease-linked clones were reportedly significantly enriched. Those disease-linked clones were CD8+; they were also relatively rare in peripheral blood.

The sample holds many counts of this clonotype. Its cognate antigen is unknown. V lost 8 bases to trimming and J lost 4 bases, with 11 bases between them. This CDR3 spans 11 amino acids. From germline, CDR1 is DFQATT and CDR2 SNEGSKA (reference sequence). Using quantitative 5'-RACE with molecular barcodes, the authors made TCR beta libraries. TCRdb processed the 5' RACE reads anew with MiXCR; each CDR3 protein has one entry. Of fewer than 550,000 distinct CDR3 sequences in the sample, about 5.2% were seen once. The clonotype comes from a male donor with ankylosing spondylitis. The specimen was blood, either unsorted or a sorted T cell fraction (not recorded which). The chain couples TRBV20-1 to TRBJ2-5; D might be TRBD1 (5 bases). CDR3 loop: CSTGRGETQYF. CDR3 DNA: TGCAGTACAGGACGAGGAGAGACCCAGTACTTC.